The 23 T cell receptor beta chains listed next were all sequenced from one sample in a study of blood T cell repertoires in COVID-19. TCRdb's table, derived via immunoSEQ multiplex PCR, lists solely in-frame clones and lacks some. Of approximately 230,000 clones in the sample, under 90% are singletons; the top ten hold more than 1.5%. Sequencing input: PBMCs or T cells enriched from blood (not recorded which). These receptors were obtained from a man in his forties or fifties who had recovered from COVID-19.

The J gene is TRBJ1-5, the V gene TRBV15; TRBD1 is a possible D gene (6 bases). This CDR3 is 15 amino acids long. V lost 6 bases to trimming and J lost 1 base, with 13 bases between them. Germline values: CDR1 LNHNV, CDR2 YYDKDF (reference sequence). The CDR3 reads CATRRGSMSNQPQHF. The CDR3 DNA sequence: TGTGCCACCAGGAGGGGGTCTATGAGCAATCAGCCCCAGCATTTT.

This chain joins TRBV5-1 and TRBJ2-7, with 15 bases lining up with TRBD2. This CDR3 contains 17 residues. Germline loops: CDR1 SGHRS, CDR2 YFSETQ. Unmatched junction bases numbered 5, after V lost 4 bases and J lost 0 bases. The CDR3 loop reads CASSQGLAGGISYEQYF. The CDR3 DNA is TGCGCCAGCAGCCAAGGACTAGCGGGAGGGATCTCCTACGAGCAGTACTTC.

Concerning this clone: This may be a read error: a much more frequent sequence differs by one nucleotide. This chain links TRBV9 with TRBJ1-2; a possible D gene is TRBD1 (5 bases). Germline V gene lookup returns CDR1 SGDLS and CDR2 YYNGEE. Trimming pared 0 bases from V and 2 bases from J, leaving 5 bases between. The CDR3 has 13 amino acids. The CDR3 coding sequence is TGTGCCAGCAGCGTAGGACAGAACTATGGCTACACCTTC. Translation: CASSVGQNYGYTF. The complete variable domain, with remaining parts taken from reference TRBV9 and TRBJ1-2, reads DSGVTQTPKHLITATGQRVTLRCSPRSGDLSVYWYQQSLDQGLQFLIQYYNGEERAKGNILERFSAQQFPDLHSELNLSSLELGDSALYFCASSVGQNYGYTFGSGTRLTVV.

V and J are TRBV5-8 and TRBJ1-5, with 7 bases lining up with TRBD1. The V segment lost 2 bases and the J segment 5 bases; nucleotides outside the gene matches: 1. The CDR3 is 13 residues long. CDR1 and CDR2 from the germline V gene are SGHTS and YDEGEE. The CDR3 bases are TGTGCCAGCAGCTTTGACAGGGATCAGCCCCAGCATTTT. Translating gives CASSFDRDQPQHF.

This clone was detected a few times. J is TRBJ1-6 and V is TRBV7-2; D is perhaps TRBD1 (6 bases). The CDR3 runs 14 residues. V dropped 3 bases and J dropped 5 bases, with 8 bases sitting between them. The germline V gene has CDR1 SGHTA and CDR2 FQGNSA. The CDR3 bases are TGTGCCAGCAGCTTGTCAGGGGATAATTCACCCCTCCACTTT. The encoded protein is CASSLSGDNSPLHF.

This chain uses TRBV13 with TRBJ2-7, with a weak D call TRBD1 (6 bases). V lost 4 bases and J lost 3, with 13 bases in between. The CDR3 spans 14 residues. The germline CDR1 and CDR2 sequences are PRHDT and FYEKMQ (reference sequence). CDR3 in DNA: TGTGCCAGCAGCTCCTGGGAAGGGGGCTACGAGCAGTACTTC. It specifies CASSSWEGGYEQYF.

This chain connects TRBV27 to TRBJ2-7; possible D gene TRBD1, 5 bases. This CDR3 comprises 12 residues. V shed 4 bases and J shed 7 bases, with 11 bases lying between them. The V gene's germline CDR1 is MNHEY and CDR2 SMNVEV (reference sequence). CDR3 sequence reads: CASSYGQGEQYF. Here the CDR3 DNA reads TGTGCCAGCAGTTACGGACAAGGGGAGCAGTACTTC.

The chain uses TRBV10-3 and TRBJ1-1; 8 nucleotides align to TRBD1. J gave up 1 base and V 6 bases, and 10 bases lay outside the gene matches. CDR3 length: 16 amino acids. The germline V gene has CDR1 ENHRY and CDR2 SYGVKD. The CDR3 here is CAIRRTGRGKNTEAFF. The CDR3 nucleotides read TGTGCCATCAGACGGACAGGGAGGGGGAAGAACACTGAAGCTTTCTTT.

This chain joins TRBV3-1 (or the pseudogene TRBV3-2) and TRBJ2-5, with 7 bases fitting TRBD2. CDR3 length: 16 residues. Per the germline V gene, CDR1 is LGHDT and CDR2 is YNNKEL (reference sequence). J lost 2 bases, V lost 5 bases, and 11 bases had no gene match. The CDR3 region has the DNA TGTGCCAGCAGCGCCTCAACTAGCGCCCCTCAAGAGACCCAGTACTTC. Translating gives CASSASTSAPQETQYF.

The chain joins TRBV28 to TRBJ2-3, with 9 bases matching TRBD2. Germline-derived CDR1 and CDR2 are MDHEN and SYDVKM. V lost 5 bases, J lost 4 bases, and 7 bases stayed unmatched. This CDR3 is 15 amino acids long. The CDR3 is CASSLSGSRADTQYF. The DNA for the CDR3 is TGTGCCAGCAGTCTTAGCGGGAGCAGGGCAGATACGCAGTATTTT.

CDR3 protein: CASSWRSQGGNTGELFF. CDR3 bases: TGTGCCAGCAGCTGGAGGTCGCAGGGGGGGAACACCGGGGAGCTGTTTTTT. The chain recombines TRBV5-8 with TRBJ2-2, with D maybe TRBD1 (7 bases). This CDR3 has 17 amino acids. Trimming cost V 3 bases and J 1 base, with 16 bases left between them. Germline V lookup: CDR1 SGHTS, CDR2 YDEGEE.

V gene TRBV19 combines with J gene TRBJ2-1, with TRBD1 matching over 9 bases. With 5 bases clipped from V and 4 bases from J, the junction kept 6 bases outside the gene matches. The CDR3 consists of 15 residues. Germline V gene data show CDR1 as LNHDA and CDR2 as SQIVND (reference sequence). The CDR3 DNA is TGTGCCAGTAGTCTCCGGACAGGGGAATACAATGAGCAGTTCTTC. Protein product: CASSLRTGEYNEQFF.

The chain combines TRBV5-1 with TRBJ2-1; 9 bases map to TRBD1. CDR1 SGHRS and CDR2 YFSETQ come from the germline V gene. CDR3 length: 15 residues. J was trimmed by 5 bases and V by 4 bases; bases with no gene match: 7. The CDR3 is CASSGGQGPHNEQFF. The DNA of the CDR3 is TGCGCCAGCAGCGGGGGACAGGGTCCCCACAATGAGCAGTTCTTC.

V and J are TRBV7-9 and TRBJ2-2, with D tentatively TRBD1 (6 bases). CDR1 is SEHNR and CDR2 is FQNEAQ in the germline V gene (reference sequence). Trimming removed 5 bases from V and 4 bases from J, with 11 bases in between. The CDR3 runs 14 residues. CDR3 sequence (DNA): TGTGCCAGCAGCCCTGGACAGTTCACCGGGGAGCTGTTTTTT. Its protein is CASSPGQFTGELFF.

The chain carries TRBV5-1 and TRBJ2-2, with D maybe TRBD2 (6 bases). Trimming removed 0 bases at V and 7 bases at J, with 16 bases between. Germline V gene sequence: CDR1 SGHRS, CDR2 YFSETQ. This CDR3 is built from 16 residues. CDR3 residues: CASSLGDSYSGGELFF. In DNA, the CDR3 is TGCGCCAGCAGCTTGGGGGACTCCTACTCGGGCGGGGAGCTGTTTTTT.

This clone was recorded only once. This rearrangement joins TRBV2 to TRBJ2-7; TRBD2 aligns across 11 bases. Looked up from germline, CDR1 is SNHLY and CDR2 is FYNNEI. Unmatched junction bases numbered 5, after V lost 5 bases and J lost 2 bases. CDR3 length: 15 amino acids. The CDR3 nucleotides are TGTGCCAGCAGTAATCTAGCGGGAGGCCCCTACGAGCAGTACTTC. This gives the protein CASSNLAGGPYEQYF.

The J gene is TRBJ1-2, the V gene TRBV28; D not certain. This CDR3 spans 14 amino acids. Trimming stripped 6 bases from V and 3 bases from J, with 14 bases between. Germline V gives CDR1 MDHEN, CDR2 SYDVKM. The CDR3 loop reads CASSLQAIDYGYTF. CDR3 DNA: TGTGCCAGCAGCCTGCAGGCCATTGACTATGGCTACACCTTC.

There are a few counts of this clone. The rearrangement links TRBV7-2 to TRBJ2-5, with TRBD1 as a possible D gene (6 bases). Germline assignment: CDR1 SGHTA and CDR2 FQGNSA. Trimming pared 2 bases from V and 2 bases from J, leaving 12 bases between. The CDR3 is 15 residues long. In nucleotides, the CDR3 is TGTGCCAGCAGCTTATTAAAAGGGGGTCAAGAGACCCAGTACTTC. Its translation: CASSLLKGGQETQYF.

The chain joins TRBV6-5 to TRBJ2-7, with 7 bases that match TRBD1. V shed 0 bases and J 4 bases; nucleotides not matched to a gene: 3. Germline assignment: CDR1 MNHEY and CDR2 SVGAGI. The CDR3 spans 14 residues. The CDR3 loop reads CASSYSRGSYEQYF. CDR3 sequence (DNA): TGTGCCAGCAGTTACTCCAGGGGGTCTTACGAGCAGTACTTC.

The genes are TRBV9 and TRBJ1-6; the match to TRBD1 covers 10 bases. CDR1 and CDR2 (germline): SGDLS, YYNGEE. The CDR3 sequence is 15 residues long. With V trimmed by 0 bases and J by 10 bases, 4 bases remained unmatched. The CDR3 is CASSVVDRGRSPLHF. DNA of the CDR3: TGTGCCAGCAGCGTAGTCGACAGGGGGCGGTCACCCCTCCACTTT.

CDR3 residues: CAWSEGIRDRVFGYTF. The DNA of the CDR3 is TGTGCCTGGAGTGAGGGGATACGGGACAGGGTCTTCGGCTACACCTTC. The genes are TRBV30 and TRBJ1-2; 9 bases map to TRBD1. CDR3 length equals 16 residues. After removal of 1 base from V and 8 bases from J, the junction contained 14 bases not matched to a gene. Germline V lookup: CDR1 GTSNPN, CDR2 SVGIG (reference sequence).

The gene calls are TRBV27 and TRBJ1-5; 7 nucleotides agree with TRBD1. This CDR3 is built from 17 residues. Germline-derived CDR1 and CDR2 are MNHEY and SMNVEV (reference sequence). With 2 bases clipped from V and 5 bases from J, the junction kept 12 bases outside the gene matches. The CDR3 DNA reads as TGTGCCAGCAGTTTAAGCGCGGCAGGGGGTAGGTATCAGCCCCAGCATTTT. It translates to CASSLSAAGGRYQPQHF.

This rearrangement joins TRBV10-3 to TRBJ1-2; D call uncertain. The V end was cut by 0 bases, the J end by 9 bases, with 5 bases between. Germline V gives CDR1 ENHRY, CDR2 SYGVKD. The CDR3 contains 11 residues. Here the CDR3 DNA reads TGTGCCATCAGTGAGTCGCTAAGCTACACCTTC. Translation gives CAISESLSYTF.